This T cell receptor beta chain was found in a study of CXCR3-negative and CXCR3-positive naive CD8 T cells. Overall study: Every library held about 1.5 +/- 0.3 million TRB reads, and the total came to about 135 million. Points from the study as a whole: Diversity ran similarly high across both naive subsets but far lower in memory CD8+ cells. CXCR3-positive naive cells had TRB CDR3s that were more hydrophobic than CXCR3-negative naive cells had.

As regards this clonotype: Antigen specificity is unknown.

The method, 5' RACE with UMI labels, was used to prepare the TRB cDNA libraries. TCRdb reprocessed the 5' RACE reads and reports one entry per CDR3 protein, with no DNA. The sample holds 95,000 to 100,000 distinct CDR3 sequences. The germline V gene has CDR1 GTSNPN and CDR2 SVGIG (reference sequence). The CDR3 is 11 residues long. Sequenced sample: naive CXCR3+ CD8+ T cells from blood. This sample's subset: CD45RO-CCR7+CD27+CD95- naive CD8+ T cells expressing CXCR3 (TNR3+). The chain couples TRBV30 to TRBJ1-1. This TCR came from a human donor in good health. Some clones in this sample may be carry-over from other donors' samples. The CDR3 region is CAWTDYTEAFF.